This T cell receptor (beta chain) was captured by sequencing in a study of a mutant IDH1 vaccine in newly diagnosed glioma. Looking at the study overall: Most patients had radiochemotherapy with temozolomide before enrollment; others had one alone.

Details on this clone: Its antigen is undetermined.

The sample's time point: baseline, week 1 (first vaccination visit). Documented treatment: pre-vaccination baseline after standard-of-care therapy. Germline CDR1 is MNHEY and CDR2 is SVGAGI. V was pared by 5 bases and J by 0 bases, with 11 bases between. This CDR3 region has 14 residues. The data were produced by immunoSEQ multiplex PCR, yet TCRdb's version contains in-frame clones alone and is incomplete. The sample comprises fewer than 45,000 clones, around 82% of which are singletons, and about 9.8% rests with the top ten. Points from the study as a whole: Variations in leading peripheral T cell clonotypes appeared to have no connection with pseudoprogression.

The specimen was PBMCs, collected from a glioma patient treated with radiotherapy, temozolomide or both. The chain combines TRBV6-5 with TRBJ2-7, with D possibly TRBD1 on 6 matching bases. This TCR derives from a man aged 35-49 years with glioma. Some clones in this sample may be carry-over from other donors' samples. CDR3 sequence reads: CASSRNRDSYEQYF. In DNA form, the CDR3 reads TGTGCCAGCAGTCGGAACAGGGACTCCTACGAGCAGTACTTC.